This passage covers 15 T cell receptor beta chains from one sample sequenced in a study of response to subunit inactivated influenza vaccine. TCRdb re-called the RT-PCR reads with MiXCR, one entry per CDR3 protein. The sample contains just over 300,000 distinct CDR3 sequences, 20% to 25% of which appear only once. The sequencing used PBMCs from blood, collected about 19 months after vaccination. The origin of the receptors is a man aged 50 to 75 who received an inactivated influenza vaccine.

This clonotype has only a few counts. The chain uses TRBV7-2 and TRBJ1-6; D ambiguous. Trimming pared 1 base from V and 0 bases from J, leaving 7 bases between. The CDR3 sequence is 16 residues long. CDR1 is SGHTA and CDR2 is FQGNSA in the germline V gene. CDR3 sequence reads: CASSLVAGSYNSPLHF. The CDR3 coding sequence is TGTGCCAGCAGCTTAGTCGCCGGCTCCTATAATTCACCCCTCCACTTT.

This clonotype was detected a few times. The chain has TRBV5-1 and TRBJ1-2, with 10 bases matching TRBD1. Trimming cost V 1 base and J 7 bases; bases outside gene matches: 7. Germline V gene data show CDR1 as SGHRS and CDR2 as YFSETQ. This CDR3 is 15 amino acids long. CDR3 sequence: CASSLIGQGEFGYTF. The DNA of the CDR3 is TGCGCCAGCAGCTTGATAGGACAGGGGGAGTTTGGCTACACCTTC.

The chain links TRBV5-1 to TRBJ2-1; D possibly corresponds to TRBD2 (6 bases). V lost 0 bases and J 2 bases, leaving 12 bases between the germline ends. Looked up from germline, CDR1 is SGHRS and CDR2 is YFSETQ. The CDR3 runs to 16 residues. DNA of the CDR3: TGCGCCAGCAGCTTGGGTGGCGGGGTCACCTACAATGAGCAGTTCTTC. This codes for CASSLGGGVTYNEQFF.

This clonotype was seen a few times. J is TRBJ1-1 and V is TRBV27, with D possibly matching TRBD1 (6 bases). This CDR3 region has 14 residues. Germline V gene sequence: CDR1 MNHEY, CDR2 SMNVEV (reference sequence). Trimming shortened V by 2 bases and J by 7 bases, and 14 bases separated the two germline ends. As DNA, the CDR3 is TGTGCCAGCAGTTTAGGGGGCGGACAGATTGAAGCTTTCTTT. The encoded protein is CASSLGGGQIEAFF.

This chain uses TRBV11-1 with TRBJ2-2, with D perhaps matching TRBD1 (6 bases). The V and J ends lost 5 bases and 4 bases respectively, with 23 bases between them. Germline loops: CDR1 SGHAT, CDR2 FQDESV (reference sequence). This CDR3 is 18 amino acids long. CDR3 amino acids: CASSPPLGARPGTGELFF. The CDR3 nucleotides read TGTGCCAGCAGCCCACCTCTGGGGGCAAGGCCAGGCACCGGGGAGCTGTTTTTT. Based on the CDR3 plus reference TRBV11-1 and TRBJ2-2, the full variable domain is EAEVAQSPRYKITEKSQAVAFWCDPISGHATLYWYRQILGQGPELLVQFQDESVVDDSQLPKDRFSAERLKGVDSTLKIQPAELGDSAMYLCASSPPLGARPGTGELFFGEGSRLTVL.

A few counts support this clonotype. The V call is TRBV19, the J call TRBJ2-7; D remains ambiguous. Germline V gives CDR1 LNHDA, CDR2 SQIVND (reference sequence). V lost 5 bases and J lost 0, with 11 bases in between. CDR3 size: 14 residues. CDR3 residues: CASSFDWSSYEQYF. The CDR3 DNA reads TGTGCCAGTAGTTTCGACTGGAGCTCCTACGAGCAGTACTTC.

This clonotype was recorded a few times. The V gene is TRBV6-1, the J gene TRBJ1-4, with 9 bases that match TRBD1. Germline V lookup: CDR1 MNHNS, CDR2 SASEGT. V shed 3 bases and J 7 bases; nucleotides not matched to a gene: 6. The CDR3 loop spans 15 amino acids. DNA for the CDR3: TGTGCCAGCAGTGAGAGACGGGACAGGGCTGAAAAACTGTTTTTT. Encoded protein: CASSERRDRAEKLFF.

In this sample, this clonotype turned up a few times. V gene TRBV6-5 combines with J gene TRBJ2-7; 10 bases fit TRBD1. CDR1 is MNHEY, CDR2 SVGAGI, per germline. The CDR3 runs to 15 residues. V shed 2 bases, J shed 4 bases, and the junction held 5 bases outside the gene matches. The CDR3 region is CASSYRDRGIYEQYF. For the CDR3, the DNA is TGTGCCAGCAGTTACCGGGACAGGGGAATATACGAGCAGTACTTC.

Regarding this clonotype: Germline and junction disagree at one end, which may indicate a read error. The chain combines TRBV29-1 with TRBJ1-2; TRBD1 matches 7 bases. CDR3 size: 11 residues. The germline CDR1 and CDR2 sequences are SQVTM and ANQGSEA. CDR3 sequence: CGVTGVSGYTF. The CDR3, as DNA: TGCGGCGTAACAGGGGTATCTGGCTACACCTTC.

This clonotype was picked up a small number of times. The chain uses TRBV10-3 and TRBJ2-1; D is undetermined. CDR3 length: 16 residues. Germline V lookup: CDR1 ENHRY, CDR2 SYGVKD. V was trimmed by 2 bases and J by 2 bases, leaving 13 bases between them. The CDR3 protein is CAISEEWQTPYNEQFF. In DNA, the CDR3 is TGTGCCATCAGTGAGGAGTGGCAGACCCCCTACAATGAGCAGTTCTTC.

V gene TRBV20-1 combines with J gene TRBJ2-1; D is perhaps TRBD1 or TRBD2 (5 bases each). The CDR3 covers 11 residues. CDR1 DFQATT and CDR2 SNEGSKA come from the germline V gene (reference sequence). This chain's CDR3 is CSGDPYNEQFF. As DNA, the CDR3 is TGCAGCGGGGACCCCTACAATGAGCAGTTCTTC.

On this clonotype: A read error is likely, as this CDR3 ends without the conserved phenylalanine or tryptophan. This chain links TRBV5-1 with TRBJ1-6; D gene uncertain. From germline, CDR1 is SGHRS and CDR2 YFSETQ. The V end was cut by 4 bases, the J end by 9 bases, with 14 bases between. The CDR3 contains 14 residues. Written as DNA, the CDR3 is TGCGCCAGCAGCCCCGGCGAGAGGTTTTCACCCCTCCACTCT. Amino acid sequence: CASSPGERFSPLHS.

DNA of the CDR3: TGCGCCAGCAGCCAAGATGCCCCGAGCGGGACTTTTTACGAGCAGTACTTC. Translated, it gives CASSQDAPSGTFYEQYF. V is TRBV4-3 and J is TRBJ2-7; 7 nucleotides line up with TRBD2. From germline, CDR1 is LGHNA and CDR2 YSLEER. Losses at the gene ends were 0 bases for V and 4 bases for J; bases not matched to a gene: 12. The CDR3 length is 17 residues.

This clonotype was seen repeatedly, ten times or more. V gene TRBV6-1 combines with J gene TRBJ1-5, with D perhaps matching TRBD1 (6 bases). This CDR3 region has 15 residues. The V gene's germline CDR1 is MNHNS and CDR2 SASEGT. The V end was cut by 5 bases, the J end by 3 bases, with 14 bases between. The DNA for the CDR3 is TGTGCCAGCAGTCCGGGACACGTTTCCAATCAGCCCCAGCATTTT. Residues: CASSPGHVSNQPQHF.

This clonotype was detected a few times. The chain has TRBV18 and TRBJ2-3; 7 nucleotides agree with TRBD2. V lost 2 bases to trimming and J lost 2 bases; unmatched junction nucleotides: 7. This CDR3 contains 16 residues. Germline V gives CDR1 KGHSH, CDR2 LQKENI. The CDR3 DNA is TGTGCCAGCTCACCATTGCCTAGCGGTCTCACAGATACGCAGTATTTT. It yields the protein CASSPLPSGLTDTQYF.